The count of the clone carrying this T cell receptor beta chain is one. Under the authors' procedure: Amplification of reference gene primers was used by the study to estimate nucleated cell counts. Produced via immunoSEQ multiplex PCR; TCRdb's table is partial and in-frame only. V and J calls and clone size come straight from that table; D and trimming were deduced from the DNA. Among approximately 210,000 clones listed, 94% were seen once. The source of the sample is a study of blood T cell repertoires in COVID-19. Overall study: COVID-19 samples from acute and convalescent phases originated in the United States, Italy and Spain. T cells, B-cell-depleted T cells, or PBMCs provided the cDNA or gDNA that served as material.

Seattle patients were enrolled while actively infected and followed longitudinally. Specimen: peripheral blood. The sequence derives from a man under 40 with COVID-19, enrolled during active disease.

The CDR3: CASNPVRGYGYTF. The CDR3 DNA follows: TGTGCCAGCAACCCGGTCAGAGGGTATGGCTACACCTTC. This chain connects TRBV7-9 to TRBJ1-2; D gene uncertain. V dropped 7 bases and J dropped 5 bases, with 14 bases sitting between them. CDR1 and CDR2 (germline): SEHNR, FQNEAQ (reference sequence). The CDR3 totals 13 residues.